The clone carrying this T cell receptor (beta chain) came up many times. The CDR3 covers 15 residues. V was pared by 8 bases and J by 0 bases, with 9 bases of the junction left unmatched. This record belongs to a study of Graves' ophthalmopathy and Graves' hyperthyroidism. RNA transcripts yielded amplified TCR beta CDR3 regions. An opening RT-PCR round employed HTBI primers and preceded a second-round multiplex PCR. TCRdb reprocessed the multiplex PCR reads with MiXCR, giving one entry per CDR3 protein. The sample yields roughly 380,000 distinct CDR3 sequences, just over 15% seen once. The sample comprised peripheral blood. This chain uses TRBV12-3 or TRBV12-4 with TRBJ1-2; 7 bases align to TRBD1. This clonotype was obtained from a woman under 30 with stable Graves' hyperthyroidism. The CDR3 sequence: CASLTYRGANYGYTF. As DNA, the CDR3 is TGTGCCAGCCTTACCTACAGGGGAGCTAACTATGGCTACACCTTC.